This T cell receptor (beta chain) originates from a study of OX40 agonist ivuxolimab in advanced cancers. This CDR3 spans 16 amino acids. Germline CDR1 and CDR2: MNHEY and SMNVEV (reference sequence). V gave up 0 bases and J gave up 7 bases; unmatched junction bases: 1. The data were produced by immunoSEQ multiplex PCR, yet TCRdb's version contains in-frame clones alone and is incomplete. The sample has 70,000 or so clones; about 91% are singletons. The TCR sequence derives from an adult with an advanced solid tumor such as melanoma, head and neck, liver or kidney cancer. The sequenced sample was CD4+ or CD8+ T cells sorted from blood, obtained in a trial of the OX40 agonist ivuxolimab. The chain carries TRBV27 and TRBJ2-1; 15 positions agree with TRBD2. CDR3 sequence (DNA): TGTGCCAGCAGTTTATCCGGACTAGCGGGAGGGAATGAGCAGTTCTTC. This translates into CASSLSGLAGGNEQFF.